This T cell receptor beta chain was recorded in a study of shared clonotypes between healthy human individuals. Study outcomes and limitations: Sorted-subset sequencing was shown by rarefaction to be incomplete despite large depth. When naive CD4 clonotypes were compared across several donors, approximately 5% were shared.

As defined, naive CD8 cells were CD45RO-negative and positively selected for CCR7, with terminally differentiated effector memory CD45RA+ cells excluded. Genomic DNA belonging to each subset was distributed in equal measure over several immunoSEQ plates. As originally analysed: ImmunoSEQ sequences covered only the junction and lacked quality scores; filtering therefore differed. Profiling relied on immunoSEQ multiplex PCR, and the TCRdb table lists in-frame clones only, not all of them. Clonal size and the V and J genes are those of that table, whereas D and trimming came from the DNA. Of about 2 million clones listed, 85% to 95% are singletons. Per the germline V gene, CDR1 is MNHEY and CDR2 is SVGAGI. Trimming removed 11 bases from V and 1 base from J, with 11 bases in between. CDR3 length equals 12 residues. Regarding this clone: Its antigen is undetermined.

Sample: naive CD8+ T cells sorted from blood. This receptor was obtained from a man aged 18 to 29 in good health. The gene calls are TRBV6-5 and TRBJ1-1, with D unresolved. The CDR3 bases are TGTGCCGCGGGGTGGGAGAACACTGAAGCTTTCTTT. Translated: CAAGWENTEAFF.